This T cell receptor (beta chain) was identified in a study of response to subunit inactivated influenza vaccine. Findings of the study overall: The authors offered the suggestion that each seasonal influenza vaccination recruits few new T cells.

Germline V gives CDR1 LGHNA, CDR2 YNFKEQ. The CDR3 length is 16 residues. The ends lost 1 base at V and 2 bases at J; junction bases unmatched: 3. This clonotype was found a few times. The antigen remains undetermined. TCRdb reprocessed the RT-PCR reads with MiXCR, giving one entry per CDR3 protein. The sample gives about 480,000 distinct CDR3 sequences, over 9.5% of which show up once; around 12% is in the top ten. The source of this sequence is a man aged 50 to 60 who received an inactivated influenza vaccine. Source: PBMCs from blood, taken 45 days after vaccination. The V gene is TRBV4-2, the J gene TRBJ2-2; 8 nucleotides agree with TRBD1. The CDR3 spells CASSQGQGANTGELFF. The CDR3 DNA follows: TGTGCCAGCAGCCAAGGGCAGGGGGCTAACACCGGGGAGCTGTTTTTT.